This T cell receptor (beta chain) was obtained from a study of shared clonotypes between healthy human individuals. This CDR3 is 13 amino acids long. V was pared by 0 bases and J by 6 bases, with 6 bases between. CDR1 and CDR2 (germline): LNHNV, YYDKDF (reference sequence). Generated by immunoSEQ multiplex PCR, the TCRdb table keeps only in-frame clones and is missing some. The repertoire holds hundreds of thousands of clones, roughly 79% seen once, with around 12% in the top ten. The specimen was PBMCs. This TCR was sampled from a woman between 35 and 50 years old in good health. Some clones in this sample may be carry-over from other donors' samples. V and J are TRBV15 and TRBJ1-5; tentatively, D is TRBD1 (5 bases). The CDR3 protein is CATSRERGQPQHF. CDR3 DNA: TGTGCCACCAGCAGAGAAAGGGGTCAGCCCCAGCATTTT.